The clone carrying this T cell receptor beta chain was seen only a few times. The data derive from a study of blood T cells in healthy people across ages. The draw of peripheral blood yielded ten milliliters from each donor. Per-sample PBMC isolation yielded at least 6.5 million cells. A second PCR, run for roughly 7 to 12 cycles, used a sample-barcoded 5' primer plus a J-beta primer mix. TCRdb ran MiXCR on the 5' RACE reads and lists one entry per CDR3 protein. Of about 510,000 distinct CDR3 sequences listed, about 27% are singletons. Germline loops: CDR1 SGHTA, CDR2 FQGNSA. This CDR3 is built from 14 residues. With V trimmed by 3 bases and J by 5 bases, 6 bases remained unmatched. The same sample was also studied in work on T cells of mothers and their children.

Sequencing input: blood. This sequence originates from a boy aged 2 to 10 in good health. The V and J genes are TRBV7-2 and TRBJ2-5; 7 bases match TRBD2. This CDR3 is CASSFRREIETQYF. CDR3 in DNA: TGTGCCAGCAGCTTTAGGCGGGAGATCGAGACCCAGTACTTC.